The source of this T cell receptor (beta chain) is a study of OX40 agonist ivuxolimab in advanced cancers. Background on the study: The study treated patients with ivuxolimab, an agonistic anti-OX40 (CD134) antibody. Every 2 weeks, patients got intravenous ivuxolimab at one of six dose levels (0.01-10 mg/kg). Partial responses were achieved by three patients: one hepatocellular carcinoma, two cutaneous melanoma. Therapy given before enrollment (anti-PD-1, anti-PD-L1 or anti-CTLA-4) was allowed, and around 40% had some.

Per the germline V gene, CDR1 is SGHRS and CDR2 is YFSETQ. The CDR3 contains 16 residues. Deletions cut 0 bases from V and 1 base from J, with 14 bases between. The repertoire was sequenced with immunoSEQ multiplex PCR; TCRdb's copy has only in-frame clones and lacks some. The table includes about 24,000 clones, 75% to 80% detected once. V usage is TRBV5-1 and J usage is TRBJ2-7; D might be TRBD1 (5 bases). This receptor was taken from an adult with an advanced solid tumor such as melanoma, head and neck, liver or kidney cancer. This sample comprised CD4+ or CD8+ T cells sorted from blood, obtained in a trial of the OX40 agonist ivuxolimab. The CDR3 nucleotides are TGCGCCAGCAGCTTGGTGGGTCCAGGGATGTCCTACGAGCAGTACTTC. The encoded protein is CASSLVGPGMSYEQYF.